This T cell receptor (beta chain) was sequenced in a study of CD8 T cells in ankylosing spondylitis. Overall study findings and caveats: With a CD8+ phenotype, disease-linked clones were relatively rare in peripheral blood.

This clonotype was detected many times. Its cognate antigen is unknown. V shed 1 base and J shed 4 bases, with 10 bases lying between them. The CDR3 has 14 residues. Germline CDR1 and CDR2: SGHVS and FQNEAQ. TCRdb called the 5' RACE reads again in MiXCR, with one record for every CDR3 protein. Found here are around 340,000 distinct CDR3 sequences, over 12% of them singletons; the top ten hold 0.9% to 1.2%. The sequence came from a male donor with ankylosing spondylitis or in good health (not recorded which). The specimen was blood, either unsorted or a sorted T cell fraction (not recorded which). The rearrangement links TRBV7-8 to TRBJ1-1; D perhaps matches TRBD1 (5 bases). CDR3 DNA sequence: TGTGCCAGCAGCTTAGTACCAGGGCCCACTGAAGCTTTCTTT. Translation: CASSLVPGPTEAFF. The whole variable domain, filled in from reference TRBV7-8 and TRBJ1-1, reads GAGVSQSPRYKVAKRGQDVALRCDPISGHVSLFWYQQALGQGPEFLTYFQNEAQLDKSGLPSDRFFAERPEGSVSTLKIQRTQQEDSAVYLCASSLVPGPTEAFFGQGTRLTVV.